A selection of T cell receptor beta chains follows, all from one sample in a study of T cell responses to AZD1222 COVID-19 vaccine. The data were produced by immunoSEQ multiplex PCR, yet TCRdb's version contains in-frame clones alone and is incomplete. This sample has 150,000 to 200,000 clones, with around nine tenths found just once. Sequencing was performed on peripheral blood, taken 28 days after the second AZD1222 dose. These receptor sequences come from an adult who received the AZD1222 COVID-19 vaccine. CDR3s include the opening cysteine and the closing phenylalanine or tryptophan. The D gene is left open where the match is weak. Size values are once, few and many counts, or a class for expanded clones, and some rows have none.

J gene,clone size,V gene,D gene,CDR3 protein,CDR3 DNA
TRBJ1-2,-,TRBV19,-,CASSIRVRGYGYTF,TGTGCCAGTAGTATTCGGGTGCGGGGTTATGGCTACACCTTC
TRBJ2-2,-,TRBV5-5,-,CASSLHTGELFF,TGTGCCAGCAGCTTGCACACCGGGGAGCTGTTTTTT
TRBJ1-6,-,TRBV4-1,-,CASSQGTHSPLHF,TGCGCCAGCAGCCAAGGGACCCACTCACCCCTCCACTTT
TRBJ2-7,-,TRBV7-9,TRBD1,CASSSTGTGGAGQYF,TGTGCCAGCAGCTCAACCGGGACAGGGGGCGCCGGGCAGTACTTC
TRBJ1-1,-,TRBV19,-,CASSLISRPYTEAFF,TGTGCCAGTTCCTTGATTTCTCGTCCGTACACTGAAGCTTTCTTT
TRBJ1-2,-,TRBV5-3,-,CARHQAKTHSGFHGYTF,TGTGCCAGACATCAGGCCAAAACCCATTCAGGTTTCCATGGCTACACCTTC
TRBJ1-1,-,TRBV5-1,-,CASRSDTEAFF,TGCGCCAGCAGGTCTGACACTGAAGCTTTCTTT
TRBJ1-2,-,TRBV11-2,-,CASSLFRNQNYGYTF,TGTGCCAGCAGCTTATTTCGAAATCAGAACTATGGCTACACCTTC
TRBJ1-5,-,TRBV7-8,-,CASSLVQGNQPQHF,TGTGCCAGCAGCTTAGTCCAGGGAAATCAGCCCCAGCATTTT
TRBJ1-1,-,TRBV27,-,CASSILGGPEAFF,TGTGCCAGCAGTATCCTCGGGGGGCCTGAAGCTTTCTTT
TRBJ2-2,-,TRBV3-1/TRBV3-2,TRBD2,CASSQSGGAPGELFF,TGTGCCAGCAGCCAGAGCGGGGGGGCCCCCGGGGAGCTGTTTTTT
TRBJ2-5,-,TRBV3-1/TRBV3-2,-,CASSDNSQETQYF,TGTGCCAGCAGCGATAATTCCCAAGAGACCCAGTACTTC
TRBJ1-2,once,TRBV29-1,-,CSVSDGNYGYTF,TGCAGCGTATCGGACGGTAACTATGGCTACACCTTC
TRBJ2-1,-,TRBV7-9,-,CASSLEATASEQFF,TGTGCCAGCAGCTTAGAGGCCACAGCGAGTGAGCAGTTCTTC
TRBJ2-5,-,TRBV19,TRBD2,CASSGGGLAEETQYF,TGTGCCAGTAGCGGTGGGGGACTAGCAGAAGAGACCCAGTACTTC
TRBJ1-2,-,TRBV20-1,-,CSASYGNNYGYTF,TGCAGTGCTAGTTACGGGAATAACTATGGCTACACCTTC
TRBJ1-2,-,TRBV30,-,CAWRNTGSRIYGYTF,TGTGCCTGGAGAAATACAGGGTCAAGGATCTATGGCTACACCTTC
TRBJ1-6,-,TRBV5-1,-,CASSLEGSPLHF,TGCGCCAGCAGCTTGGAGGGTTCACCCCTCCACTTT
TRBJ1-1,-,TRBV6-5,-,CASSRGTAMNTEAFF,TGTGCCAGTTCCCGGGGGACTGCTATGAACACTGAAGCTTTCTTT
TRBJ2-2,-,TRBV6-6,-,CATNLGSPLVAGELFF,TGTGCCACCAACCTGGGGTCCCCGCTAGTAGCCGGGGAGCTGTTTTTT
TRBJ2-5,-,TRBV5-5,-,CASSSLALQETQYF,TGTGCCAGCAGCTCCTTAGCCCTCCAAGAGACCCAGTACTTC
TRBJ1-1,-,TRBV30,-,CAWSVRAPKGNTEAFF,TGTGCCTGGAGTGTACGGGCACCCAAGGGGAACACTGAAGCTTTCTTT
TRBJ1-2,-,TRBV6-5,-,CASSYSGDYGYTF,TGTGCCAGCAGTTACTCGGGGGACTATGGCTACACCTTC
TRBJ1-5,-,TRBV16,-,CASSQEGYQPQHF,TGTGCCAGCAGCCAGGAGGGGTATCAGCCCCAGCATTTT
TRBJ1-1,-,TRBV5-1,TRBD1,CASSPSGQGARNTEAFF,TGCGCCAGCAGCCCATCCGGACAGGGGGCTAGGAACACTGAAGCTTTCTTT
TRBJ1-3,-,TRBV15,-,CATSSLNRGNTIYF,TGTGCCACCAGCAGCCTTAATCGGGGAAACACCATATATTTT
TRBJ2-1,-,TRBV30,-,CAWKGSGINEQFF,TGTGCCTGGAAGGGGTCGGGGATCAATGAGCAGTTCTTC
TRBJ1-2,-,TRBV7-2,-,CASSLRDSYTF,TGTGCCAGCAGCCTAAGAGACAGCTACACCTTC
TRBJ1-5,-,TRBV7-8,TRBD1,CASSLAGQGDQPQHF,TGTGCCAGCAGCTTAGCAGGACAGGGCGATCAGCCCCAGCATTTT
TRBJ2-5,-,TRBV11-2,-,CASRPVSGGRETQYF,TGTGCCAGCAGACCAGTCAGTGGGGGACGAGAGACCCAGTACTTC
TRBJ2-7,-,TRBV27,-,CASSKGHEQYF,TGTGCCAGCAGTAAAGGCCACGAGCAGTACTTC
TRBJ1-2,-,TRBV6-5,-,CASSYSSALYGYTF,TGTGCCAGCAGTTACTCGTCGGCACTCTATGGCTACACCTTC
TRBJ1-6,-,TRBV7-9,-,CASSSEGPNSPLHF,TGTGCCAGCAGCTCGGAGGGGCCGAATTCACCCCTCCACTTT
TRBJ1-5,-,TRBV2,-,CASSQRTVYSNQPQHF,TGTGCCAGCAGCCAGCGGACAGTGTATAGCAATCAGCCCCAGCATTTT
TRBJ1-2,once,TRBV18,-,CASSPADSYGYTF,TGTGCCAGCTCACCTGCGGACTCCTATGGCTACACCTTC